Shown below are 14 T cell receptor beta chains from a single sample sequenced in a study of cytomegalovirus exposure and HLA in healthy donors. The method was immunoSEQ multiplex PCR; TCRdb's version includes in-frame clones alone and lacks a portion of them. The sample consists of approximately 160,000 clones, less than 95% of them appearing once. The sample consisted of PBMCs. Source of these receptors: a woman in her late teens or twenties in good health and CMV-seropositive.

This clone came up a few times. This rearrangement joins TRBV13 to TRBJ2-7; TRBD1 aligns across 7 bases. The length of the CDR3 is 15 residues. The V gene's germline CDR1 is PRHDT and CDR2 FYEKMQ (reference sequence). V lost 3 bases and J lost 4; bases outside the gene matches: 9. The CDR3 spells CASSFSTGRLYEQYF. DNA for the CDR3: TGTGCCAGCAGCTTCTCGACAGGGAGATTGTACGAGCAGTACTTC.

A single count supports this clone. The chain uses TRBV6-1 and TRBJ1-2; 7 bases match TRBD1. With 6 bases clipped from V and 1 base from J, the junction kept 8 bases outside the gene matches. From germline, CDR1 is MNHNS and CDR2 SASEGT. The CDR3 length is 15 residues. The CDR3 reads CASRRQGANNYGYTF. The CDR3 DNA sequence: TGTGCCAGCAGGAGACAGGGCGCGAATAACTATGGCTACACCTTC.

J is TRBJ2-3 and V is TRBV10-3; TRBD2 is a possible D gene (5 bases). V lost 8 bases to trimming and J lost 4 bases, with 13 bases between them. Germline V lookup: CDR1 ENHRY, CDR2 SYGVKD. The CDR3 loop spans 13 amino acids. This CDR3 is CAISLAGADTQYF. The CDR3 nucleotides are TGTGCCATCTCCCTCGCCGGGGCAGATACGCAGTATTTT.

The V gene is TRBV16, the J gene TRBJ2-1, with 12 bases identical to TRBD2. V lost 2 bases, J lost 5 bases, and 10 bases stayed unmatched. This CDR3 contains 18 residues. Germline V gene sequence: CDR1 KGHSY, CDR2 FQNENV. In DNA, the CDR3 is TGTGCCAGCAGCCAAGACGGACTAGCGGGATCAGGGGACAATGAGCAGTTCTTC. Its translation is CASSQDGLAGSGDNEQFF.

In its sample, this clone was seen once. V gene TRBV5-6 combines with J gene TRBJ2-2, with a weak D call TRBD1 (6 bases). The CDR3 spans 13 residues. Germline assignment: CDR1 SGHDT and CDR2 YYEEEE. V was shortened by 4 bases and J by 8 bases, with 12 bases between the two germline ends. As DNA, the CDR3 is TGTGCCAGCAGCCCAGACAGGAGAGGGGAGCTGTTTTTT. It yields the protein CASSPDRRGELFF.

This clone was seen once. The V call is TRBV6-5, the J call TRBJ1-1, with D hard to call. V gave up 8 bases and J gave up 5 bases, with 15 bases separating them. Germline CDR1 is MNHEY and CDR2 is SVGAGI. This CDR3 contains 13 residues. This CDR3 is CASQTGGRTEAFF. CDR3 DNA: TGTGCCAGCCAGACGGGAGGGAGAACTGAAGCTTTCTTT.

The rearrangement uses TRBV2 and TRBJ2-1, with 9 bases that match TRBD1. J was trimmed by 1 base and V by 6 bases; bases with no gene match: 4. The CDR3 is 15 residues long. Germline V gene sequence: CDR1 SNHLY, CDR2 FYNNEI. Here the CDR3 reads CASSVQGASYNEQFF. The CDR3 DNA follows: TGTGCCAGCAGCGTACAGGGGGCTTCCTACAATGAGCAGTTCTTC.

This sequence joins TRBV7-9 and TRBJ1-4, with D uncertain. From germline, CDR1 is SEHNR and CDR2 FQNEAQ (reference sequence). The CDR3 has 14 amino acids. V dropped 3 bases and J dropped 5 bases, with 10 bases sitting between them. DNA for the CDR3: TGTGCCAGCAGCTTTCACAGTGGGAATGAAAAACTGTTTTTT. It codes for CASSFHSGNEKLFF. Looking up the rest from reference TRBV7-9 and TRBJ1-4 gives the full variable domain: DTGVSQNPRHKITKRGQNVTFRCDPISEHNRLYWYRQTLGQGPEFLTYFQNEAQLEKSRLLSDRFSAERPKGSFSTLEIQRTEQGDSAMYLCASSFHSGNEKLFFGSGTQLSVL.

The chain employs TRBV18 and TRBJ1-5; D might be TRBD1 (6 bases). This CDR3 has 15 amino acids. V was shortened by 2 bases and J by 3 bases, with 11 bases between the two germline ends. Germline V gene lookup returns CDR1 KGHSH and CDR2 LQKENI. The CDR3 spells CASSPSHRDNQPQHF. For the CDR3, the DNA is TGTGCCAGCTCACCATCCCACAGGGACAATCAGCCCCAGCATTTT.

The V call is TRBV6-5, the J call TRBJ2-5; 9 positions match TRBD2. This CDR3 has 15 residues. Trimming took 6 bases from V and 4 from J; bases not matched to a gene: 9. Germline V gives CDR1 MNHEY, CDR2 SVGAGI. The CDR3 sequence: CASRRRTSVGETQYF. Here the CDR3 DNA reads TGTGCCAGCAGGCGGAGGACTAGCGTGGGAGAGACCCAGTACTTC.

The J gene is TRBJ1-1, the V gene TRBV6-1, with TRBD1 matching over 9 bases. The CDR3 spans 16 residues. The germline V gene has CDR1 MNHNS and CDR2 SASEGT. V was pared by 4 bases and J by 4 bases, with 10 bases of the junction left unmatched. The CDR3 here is CASSGVLTGGLTEAFF. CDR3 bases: TGTGCCAGCAGTGGGGTGTTGACAGGGGGGCTCACTGAAGCTTTCTTT.

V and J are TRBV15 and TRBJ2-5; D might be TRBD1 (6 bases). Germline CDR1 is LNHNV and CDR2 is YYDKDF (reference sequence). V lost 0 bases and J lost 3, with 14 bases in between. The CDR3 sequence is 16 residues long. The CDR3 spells CATSREFGGLEETQYF. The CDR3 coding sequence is TGTGCCACCAGCAGAGAGTTTGGGGGCTTGGAAGAGACCCAGTACTTC.

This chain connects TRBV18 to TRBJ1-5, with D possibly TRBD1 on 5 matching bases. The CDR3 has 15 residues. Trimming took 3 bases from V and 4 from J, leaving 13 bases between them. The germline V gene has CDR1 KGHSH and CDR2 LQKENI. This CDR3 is CASSPQSTENQPQHF. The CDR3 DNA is TGTGCCAGCTCACCGCAGTCGACAGAAAATCAGCCCCAGCATTTT.

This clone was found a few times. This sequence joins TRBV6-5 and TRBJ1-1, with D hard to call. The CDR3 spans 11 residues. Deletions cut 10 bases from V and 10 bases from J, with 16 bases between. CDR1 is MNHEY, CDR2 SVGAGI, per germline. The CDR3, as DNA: TGTGCCACCAGAGTCCCCGCAGGAGCTTTCTTT. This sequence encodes CATRVPAGAFF.